This T cell receptor (beta chain) is from a study of Ad26.COV2.S vaccination and SARS-CoV-2 variants. Treatment indicated: some 20 received Ad26.COV2.S at low or high dose, single or two shots; 5 received placebo; per-sample allocation not given. Day 63 after the first vaccine or placebo injection was the time point for sampling. The CDR3 totals 14 residues. Looked up from germline, CDR1 is SGHTA and CDR2 is FQGNSA. V lost 5 bases and J 8 bases, leaving 18 bases between the germline ends. Clones were read by immunoSEQ multiplex PCR, and TCRdb kept only the in-frame ones, dropping some. The sample lists 300,000 to 350,000 clones, 80% to 90% occurring once.

The sequence came from a person between 18 and 60 years old who received the Ad26.COV2.S COVID-19 vaccine or a placebo. The sequencing used peripheral blood, collected in a trial of Ad26.COV2.S vaccine versus placebo. The chain is built from TRBV7-2 and TRBJ1-1; D gene unclear. For the CDR3, the DNA is TGTGCCAGCAGCCCAAGGGCCACCGCTCGGGAAGCTTTCTTT. It codes for CASSPRATAREAFF.